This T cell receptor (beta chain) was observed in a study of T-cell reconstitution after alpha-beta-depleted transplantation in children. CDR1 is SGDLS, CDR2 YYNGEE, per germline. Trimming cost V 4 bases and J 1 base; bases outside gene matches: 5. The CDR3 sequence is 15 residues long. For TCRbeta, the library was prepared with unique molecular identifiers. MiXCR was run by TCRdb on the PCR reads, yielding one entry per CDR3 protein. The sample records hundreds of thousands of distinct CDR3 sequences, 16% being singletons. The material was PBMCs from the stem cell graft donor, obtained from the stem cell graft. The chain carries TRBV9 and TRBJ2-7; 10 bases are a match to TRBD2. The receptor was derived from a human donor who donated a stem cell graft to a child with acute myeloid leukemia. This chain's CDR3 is CASSTSGDSSYEQYF. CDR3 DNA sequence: TGTGCCAGCAGCACTAGCGGGGACAGTTCCTACGAGCAGTACTTC. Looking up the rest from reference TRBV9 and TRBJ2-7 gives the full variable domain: DSGVTQTPKHLITATGQRVTLRCSPRSGDLSVYWYQQSLDQGLQFLIQYYNGEERAKGNILERFSAQQFPDLHSELNLSSLELGDSALYFCASSTSGDSSYEQYFGPGTRLTVT.